The sequence of this TCR beta chain was determined in a study of spatial heterogeneity in lung cancer. Study details: Fewer alpha-chain than beta-chain sequences were consistently detected. Study observations and caveats: The number of expanded tumor alpha and beta chains correlated with mutation number.

Time point reported: sample taken at primary tumor resection. Researchers sequenced whole RNA taken from tumor, nontumor lung or frozen PBMC without sorting. One entry per CDR3 protein results from TCRdb running MiXCR on the 5' RACE reads. The profile covers about 1,600 distinct CDR3 sequences, with 20% appearing a single time and around a fifth taken by the ten largest. Comments on this clonotype: Its antigen is not known.

CDR3 length: 11 amino acids. Trimming removed 2 bases from V and 7 bases from J, with 4 bases in between. Germline V gene lookup returns CDR1 MDHEN and CDR2 SYDVKM. The receptor was derived from a male donor with early-stage non-small cell lung cancer. The V call is TRBV28, the J call TRBJ2-3, with no clear D. Sequenced here: lung tumor tissue, sampled at surgery. The CDR3 region has the DNA TGTGCCAGCAGTTTAGAAAATACGCAGTATTTT. This translates into CASSLENTQYF.